This section outlines one T cell receptor beta chain sequence together with its context. Its antigen is still unknown. The ends lost 3 bases at V and 8 bases at J; junction bases unmatched: 16. CDR3 length: 17 residues. The germline gives CDR1 MNHEY, CDR2 SVGEGT. The source of the sample is a study of T cell responses to AZD1222 COVID-19 vaccine. Repertoires were generated with immunoSEQ multiplex PCR, while TCRdb's copy carries only in-frame clones and drops some. This sample has fewer than 150,000 clones; 70% to 90% occur once, and the top ten carry around 5.3%. Whole-study results and caveats: Spike-spanning, vaccine-associated CD4 TCRs were dominant at 160-218 and 743-854.

The sequence was obtained from an adult who received the AZD1222 COVID-19 vaccine. The chain uses TRBV6-2 or TRBV6-3 and TRBJ2-1, with 7 nucleotides matching TRBD2. Sequencing was performed on peripheral blood, taken 28 days after the second AZD1222 dose. CDR3 sequence (DNA): TGTGCCAGCAGTTATATACTGGGCGGGAGAAGGGAGGATGAGCAGTTCTTC. Translation: CASSYILGGRREDEQFF.